These 12 T cell receptor beta chains share one sample of origin, sequenced in a study of regulatory T cells in long-lasting Graves disease (dated by TCRdb to about 2021). This sample's time point label indicates: newly diagnosed GD, antithyroid drugs for less than 3 months. For both TCR sequencing and RNA sequencing, RNA was extracted from PBMCs in TRIzol. Library creation used multiplex PCR. The listed sequencing device is Illumina HiSeq 4000. iRepertoire HTBI primers and Arm-PCR amplification of CDR3 regions were used to construct TCR beta libraries. TCRdb passed the public sequencing reads through fastp at Q25 and MiXCR, retaining productive beta sequences. Each entry merges the rows of one CDR3 protein and shows their most common DNA and genes. This sample lists approximately 490,000 distinct CDR3 sequences; around 16% were detected once. The top ten clones comprise 12% of the sample. These data were likewise used in another study, on T cells in Graves' hyperthyroidism and ophthalmopathy.

The sample here was peripheral blood mononuclear cells (PBMCs), taken at new diagnosis, from a patient treated with antithyroid drugs. Source of these receptors: a man aged 35-49 years with Graves disease. Donor details come from another sample of the same person, matched by shared clones.

On this clonotype: Since a much larger clone is just one base distant, this may be a read error. In DNA form, the CDR3 reads TGCGCCAGCAGCTTGGGTCTAGCGGGAGGGTTCTACAATGAGCAGTACTTC. Its protein product is CASSLGLAGGFYNEQYF. The chain links TRBV5-1 to TRBJ2-4; 12 positions agree with TRBD2. Germline-derived CDR1 and CDR2 are SGHRS and YFSETQ. V trimming: 0 bases; J trimming: 13 bases; junction bases outside the gene matches: 14. The CDR3 loop spans 17 amino acids. Based on the CDR3 plus reference TRBV5-1 and TRBJ2-4, the full variable domain is KAGVTQTPRYLIKTRGQQVTLSCSPISGHRSVSWYQQTPGQGLQFLFEYFSETQRNKGNFPGRFSGRQFSNSRSEMNVSTLELGDSALYLCASSLGLAGGFYNEQYFGAGTRLSVL.

The V and J genes are TRBV6-2 or TRBV6-3 and TRBJ2-1; 10 bases match TRBD2. V gave up 2 bases and J gave up 0 bases; unmatched junction bases: 13. The germline CDR1 and CDR2 sequences are MNHEY and SVGEGT. The CDR3 is 20 residues long. For the CDR3, the DNA is TGTGCCAGCAGTTACCCGGGGCTTAGGACTAGCGGTAGCTCCTACAATGAGCAGTTCTTC. This codes for CASSYPGLRTSGSSYNEQFF.

The rearrangement joins TRBV30 to TRBJ2-3; 9 positions match TRBD1. Germline V lookup: CDR1 GTSNPN, CDR2 SVGIG (reference sequence). CDR3 length: 17 residues. V shed 2 bases and J 0 bases; nucleotides not matched to a gene: 9. The CDR3 DNA sequence: TGTGCCTGGAGTATATCGAGGGGGACAGGGAGCACAGATACGCAGTATTTT. This encodes CAWSISRGTGSTDTQYF.

This clonotype was seen repeatedly, ten times or more. The chain joins TRBV20-1 to TRBJ2-3, with TRBD2 matching over 11 bases. The germline gives CDR1 DFQATT, CDR2 SNEGSKA (reference sequence). This CDR3 region has 18 residues. V was pared by 0 bases and J by 4 bases, with 12 bases of the junction left unmatched. The CDR3 region is CSARDIGPSGRFPDTQYF. As DNA, the CDR3 is TGCAGTGCTAGAGATATTGGCCCTAGCGGGAGGTTCCCAGATACGCAGTATTTT.

This clonotype has a handful of counts. The rearrangement uses TRBV20-1 and TRBJ1-6; D is unclear. There are 16 residues in the CDR3. Trimming shortened V by 5 bases and J by 10 bases, and 24 bases separated the two germline ends. Germline V lookup: CDR1 DFQATT, CDR2 SNEGSKA (reference sequence). CDR3 coding DNA: TGCAGTGCTCGCGCACGGACGCAATCTAGGAGCTCACCCCTCCACTTT. Protein: CSARARTQSRSSPLHF.

With respect to this clonotype: Just one base apart from a much larger clone, this may be a read error. The chain has TRBV6-2 or TRBV6-3 and TRBJ2-1; D tentatively fits TRBD1 or TRBD2 (5 bases each). V shed 5 bases and J shed 8 bases, with 19 bases lying between them. Germline V gives CDR1 MNHEY, CDR2 SVGEGT. The CDR3 consists of 15 residues. This CDR3 is CASSRTGTPRDEQFF. The CDR3 nucleotides are TGTGCCAGCAGTCGAACCGGGACCCCCCGCGATGAGCAGTTCTTC.

This clonotype was picked up a small number of times. V gene TRBV6-2 or TRBV6-3 combines with J gene TRBJ1-5; D not certain. The CDR3 runs to 14 residues. Looked up from germline, CDR1 is MNHEY and CDR2 is SVGEGT. V was clipped by 2 bases and J by 7 bases, with 12 bases between them. The CDR3, as DNA: TGTGCCAGCAGTTACGCCAAGCCCCAACAGCCCCAGCATTTT. Translated: CASSYAKPQQPQHF.

The chain links TRBV5-1 to TRBJ2-1; D may be TRBD1 (5 bases). Trimming pared 8 bases from V and 0 bases from J, leaving 15 bases between. Germline loops: CDR1 SGHRS, CDR2 YFSETQ. The CDR3 length is 15 residues. The CDR3 loop is CASRLTGNSYNEQFF. The CDR3 bases are TGCGCCAGTCGACTTACAGGCAACTCCTACAATGAGCAGTTCTTC.

At least ten counts were recorded for this clonotype. The rearrangement links TRBV7-9 to TRBJ1-1; D perhaps matches TRBD1 (5 bases). Germline lookup yields CDR1 SEHNR and CDR2 FQNEAQ (reference sequence). CDR3 length: 14 amino acids. Trimming left V 1 base short and J 6 bases short, with 12 bases between. The CDR3 region is CASSLERGLPEAFF. CDR3 DNA: TGTGCCAGCAGCTTAGAAAGGGGTCTCCCTGAAGCTTTCTTT.

In its sample, this clonotype was seen many times. The rearrangement links TRBV6-2 or TRBV6-3 to TRBJ2-7, with 9 positions matching TRBD2. V dropped 2 bases and J dropped 5; count of bases not matched to a gene: 19. Per the germline V gene, CDR1 is MNHEY and CDR2 is SVGEGT. The CDR3 has 19 residues. CDR3 bases: TGTGCCAGCAGTTACCAGATCTCGACTCGGCAGCGGGAGGTCGACGAGCAGTACTTC. Protein sequence: CASSYQISTRQREVDEQYF.

This clonotype was counted many times. The V call is TRBV11-1, the J call TRBJ1-1; D is unresolved. Germline lookup yields CDR1 SGHAT and CDR2 FQDESV (reference sequence). This CDR3 has 14 residues. Trimming removed 4 bases at V and 0 bases at J, with 9 bases between. The CDR3: CASSSDSLNTEAFF. Here the CDR3 DNA reads TGTGCCAGCAGCTCCGACTCTTTGAACACTGAAGCTTTCTTT.

This clonotype was counted many times. The rearrangement uses TRBV18 and TRBJ1-3; D is undetermined. The germline V and J ends were trimmed by 3 bases and 6 bases, with 18 bases remaining between them. Germline CDR1 KGHSH, CDR2 LQKENI. The CDR3 is 16 amino acids. The CDR3 spells CASSPNREPSSNTIYF. The CDR3 DNA reads TGTGCCAGCTCACCTAATCGGGAACCGAGTTCAAACACCATATATTTT.